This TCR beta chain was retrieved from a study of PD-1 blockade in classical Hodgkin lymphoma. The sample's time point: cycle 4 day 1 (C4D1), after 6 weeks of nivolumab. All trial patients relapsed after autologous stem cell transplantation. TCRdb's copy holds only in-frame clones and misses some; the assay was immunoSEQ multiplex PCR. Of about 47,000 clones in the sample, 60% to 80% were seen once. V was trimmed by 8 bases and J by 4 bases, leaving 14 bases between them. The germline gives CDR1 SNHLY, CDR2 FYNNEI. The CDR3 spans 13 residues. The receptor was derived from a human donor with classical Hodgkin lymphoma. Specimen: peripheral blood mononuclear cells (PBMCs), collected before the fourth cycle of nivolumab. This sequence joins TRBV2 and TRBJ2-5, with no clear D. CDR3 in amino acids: CASLYAVGETQYF. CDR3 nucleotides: TGTGCCAGCCTGTACGCCGTGGGAGAGACCCAGTACTTC.